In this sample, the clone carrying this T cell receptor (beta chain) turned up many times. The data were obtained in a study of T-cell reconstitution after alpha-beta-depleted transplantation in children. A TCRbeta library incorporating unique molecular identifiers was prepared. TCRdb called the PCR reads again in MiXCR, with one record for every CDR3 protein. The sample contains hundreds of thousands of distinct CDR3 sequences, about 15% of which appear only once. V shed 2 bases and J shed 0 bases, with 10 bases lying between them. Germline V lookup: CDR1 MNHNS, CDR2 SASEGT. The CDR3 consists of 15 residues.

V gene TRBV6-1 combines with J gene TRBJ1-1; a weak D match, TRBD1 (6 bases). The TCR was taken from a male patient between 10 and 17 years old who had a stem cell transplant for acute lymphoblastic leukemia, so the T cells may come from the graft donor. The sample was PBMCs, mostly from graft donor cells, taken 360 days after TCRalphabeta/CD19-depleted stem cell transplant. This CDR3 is CASSEQGWMNTEAFF. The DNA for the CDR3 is TGTGCCAGCAGTGAACAGGGGTGGATGAACACTGAAGCTTTCTTT.